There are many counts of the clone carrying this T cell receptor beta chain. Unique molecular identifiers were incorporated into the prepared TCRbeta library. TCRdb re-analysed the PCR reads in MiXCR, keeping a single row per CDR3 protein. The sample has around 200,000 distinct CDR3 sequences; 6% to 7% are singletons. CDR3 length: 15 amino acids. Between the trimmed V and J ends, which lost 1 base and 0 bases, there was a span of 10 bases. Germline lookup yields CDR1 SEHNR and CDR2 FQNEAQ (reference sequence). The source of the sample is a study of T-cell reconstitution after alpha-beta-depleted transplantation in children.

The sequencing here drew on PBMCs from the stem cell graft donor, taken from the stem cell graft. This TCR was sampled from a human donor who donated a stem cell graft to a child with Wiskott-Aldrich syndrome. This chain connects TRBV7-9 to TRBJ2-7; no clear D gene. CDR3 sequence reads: CASSLGQEFSYEQYF. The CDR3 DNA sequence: TGTGCCAGCAGCTTAGGGCAGGAGTTCTCCTACGAGCAGTACTTC. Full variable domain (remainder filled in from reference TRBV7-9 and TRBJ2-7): DTGVSQNPRHKITKRGQNVTFRCDPISEHNRLYWYRQTLGQGPEFLTYFQNEAQLEKSRLLSDRFSAERPKGSFSTLEIQRTEQGDSAMYLCASSLGQEFSYEQYFGPGTRLTVT.